One sample yielded the 27 T cell receptor beta chains listed below, sequenced in a study of blood T cell repertoires in COVID-19. Sequenced by immunoSEQ multiplex PCR; TCRdb stores in-frame clones only, minus some. The table has some 200,000 clones, around 85% seen once. Material for sequencing was peripheral blood. These receptors all stem from a woman aged 55-69 years with acute or convalescent COVID-19.

This clone was found once. The V call is TRBV9, the J call TRBJ2-1; 10 positions agree with TRBD1. The trim removed 3 bases at V and 4 bases at J, leaving 4 bases unmatched. This CDR3 contains 15 residues. Germline V gives CDR1 SGDLS, CDR2 YYNGEE. CDR3 coding DNA: TGTGCCAGCAGCGCCCGGGACAGGGGATACAATGAGCAGTTCTTC. Encoded protein: CASSARDRGYNEQFF.

This rearrangement joins TRBV28 to TRBJ1-2; D remains ambiguous. V dropped 5 bases and J dropped 1 base, with 8 bases sitting between them. The CDR3 runs 13 residues. Germline V CDR1 and CDR2: MDHEN, SYDVKM. CDR3 region: CASSPVYNYGYTF. CDR3 sequence (DNA): TGTGCCAGCAGTCCCGTATATAACTATGGCTACACCTTC.

This chain links TRBV9 with TRBJ2-1, with D possibly matching TRBD2 (6 bases). The CDR3 has 14 amino acids. With 3 bases removed from V and 6 bases from J, the gap between germline ends came to 13 bases. Per the germline V gene, CDR1 is SGDLS and CDR2 is YYNGEE. The CDR3 DNA reads as TGTGCCAGCAGCGAGGACTACCTACGCAATGAGCAGTTCTTC. Translating it yields CASSEDYLRNEQFF.

The chain is built from TRBV28 and TRBJ2-7; possible D gene TRBD2, 5 bases. Per germline, CDR1 MDHEN and CDR2 SYDVKM. V lost 6 bases to trimming and J lost 0 bases, with 12 bases between them. The CDR3 is 14 residues long. DNA of the CDR3: TGTGCCAGCAGCAACGAGGGAACCTCCTACGAGCAGTACTTC. It translates to CASSNEGTSYEQYF.

The rearrangement links TRBV28 to TRBJ2-7; D perhaps matches TRBD1 (6 bases). The CDR3 extends over 12 amino acids. Germline V CDR1 and CDR2: MDHEN, SYDVKM. The CDR3: CATGQSSYEQYF. The CDR3 region has the DNA TGTGCGACAGGCCAAAGCTCCTACGAGCAGTACTTC.

The sample holds many counts of this clone. The rearrangement links TRBV2 to TRBJ1-5, with unresolved D. The V gene lost 6 bases and the J gene lost 0 bases, with 6 bases spanning the gap. CDR3 length equals 13 residues. Germline CDR1 and CDR2: SNHLY and FYNNEI. CDR3 bases: TGTGCCAGCAGCGTATATAGCAATCAGCCCCAGCATTTT. Amino acid sequence: CASSVYSNQPQHF.

This chain uses TRBV12-3 or TRBV12-4 with TRBJ1-4, with a tentative D call TRBD1 (5 bases). Trimming pared 2 bases from V and 4 bases from J, leaving 5 bases between. The CDR3 totals 13 residues. The CDR3 nucleotides are TGTGCCAGCAGTTTAAGGGGTAATGAAAAACTGTTTTTT. Its protein is CASSLRGNEKLFF.

As to this clone: A junction boundary mismatches the germline segment, possibly from a read error. V is TRBV7-7 and J is TRBJ2-2; 8 bases map to TRBD1. Germline V gene sequence: CDR1 SSHAT, CDR2 FNYEAQ (reference sequence). This CDR3 has 14 residues. The CDR3 reads CASSPDRVTGELFF. The CDR3, as DNA: TGTGCTAGCAGCCCGGACAGGGTGACCGGGGAGCTGTTTTTT. The full variable domain, its missing parts supplied by reference TRBV7-7 and TRBJ2-2, is GAGVSQSPRYKVTKRGQDVTLRCDPISSHATLYWYQQALGQGPEFLTYFNYEAQPDKSGLPSDRFSAERPEGSISTLTIQRTEQRDSAMYRCASSPDRVTGELFFGEGSRLTVL.

The chain employs TRBV18 and TRBJ1-1; D uncertain. CDR3 length: 14 residues. V lost 0 bases to trimming and J lost 1 base, with 6 bases between them. Germline V gene data show CDR1 as KGHSH and CDR2 as LQKENI. CDR3 protein: CASSPPAGNTEAFF. The CDR3 nucleotides read TGTGCCAGCTCACCACCGGCAGGGAACACTGAAGCTTTCTTT.

Remarks on this clone: This same CDR3 is encoded by further DNA sequences in the sample. This chain links TRBV2 with TRBJ1-5; 9 bases agree with TRBD1. The germline CDR1 and CDR2 sequences are SNHLY and FYNNEI. The CDR3 has 15 amino acids. J gave up 4 bases and V 1 base, and 2 bases lay outside the gene matches. The CDR3 is CASSEDRGRNQPQHF. CDR3 coding DNA: TGTGCCAGCAGTGAAGACAGGGGGCGGAATCAGCCCCAGCATTTT. Looking up the rest from reference TRBV2 and TRBJ1-5 gives the full variable domain: EPEVTQTPSHQVTQMGQEVILRCVPISNHLYFYWYRQILGQKVEFLVSFYNNEISEKSEIFDDQFSVERPDGSNFTLKIRSTKLEDSAMYFCASSEDRGRNQPQHFGDGTRLSIL.

About this clone itself: This sample includes further DNA sequences coding for the same CDR3. V gene TRBV6-6 combines with J gene TRBJ1-5; D ambiguous. The germline CDR1 and CDR2 sequences are MNHNY and SVGAGI (reference sequence). V was pared by 1 base and J by 4 bases, with 8 bases between. The CDR3 length is 14 residues. CDR3: CASSYLGGNQPQHF. CDR3 DNA sequence: TGTGCCAGCAGTTACTTGGGAGGTAATCAGCCCCAGCATTTT.

With respect to this clone: The junction departs from germline at one end; a sequencing error may be responsible. The chain joins TRBV6-4 to TRBJ2-3; tentatively, D is TRBD2 (5 bases). There are 13 residues in the CDR3. Per germline, CDR1 MRHNA and CDR2 SNTAGT. The CDR3 region has the DNA TGTGCCAGCAGTGACTCGTTGGGAGCCCGGGTCTACTTC. Its translation is CASSDSLGARVYF.

The genes are TRBV14 and TRBJ2-3; 7 bases align to TRBD2. Germline CDR1 SGHDN, CDR2 FVKESK. V lost 4 bases and J lost 3; bases outside the gene matches: 1. CDR3 size: 13 residues. The CDR3 nucleotides are TGTGCCAGCAGCCGGGACTATACAGATACGCAGTATTTT. Its translation is CASSRDYTDTQYF.

The chain employs TRBV10-3 and TRBJ1-1; 7 bases align to TRBD1. The V segment lost 5 bases and the J segment 0 bases; nucleotides outside the gene matches: 9. The CDR3 is made up of 16 amino acids. Germline assignment: CDR1 ENHRY and CDR2 SYGVKD. The CDR3 region has the DNA TGTGCCATCAGTAACCCTCTGACAGGGATGAACACTGAAGCTTTCTTT. The encoded protein is CAISNPLTGMNTEAFF.

The rearrangement links TRBV5-1 to TRBJ2-1; the match to TRBD1 covers 7 bases. V dropped 0 bases and J dropped 6; count of bases not matched to a gene: 3. The CDR3 spans 14 residues. CDR1 is SGHRS, CDR2 YFSETQ, per germline. CDR3 residues: CASSLDRGFNEQFF. The CDR3 coding sequence is TGCGCCAGCAGCTTGGACAGGGGATTCAATGAGCAGTTCTTC. Full variable domain (remainder filled in from reference TRBV5-1 and TRBJ2-1): KAGVTQTPRYLIKTRGQQVTLSCSPISGHRSVSWYQQTPGQGLQFLFEYFSETQRNKGNFPGRFSGRQFSNSRSEMNVSTLELGDSALYLCASSLDRGFNEQFFGPGTRLTVL.

V usage is TRBV19 and J usage is TRBJ1-5; D remains ambiguous. V was cut by 10 bases and J by 3 bases, with 13 bases left in between. From germline, CDR1 is LNHDA and CDR2 SQIVND (reference sequence). The CDR3 spans 13 residues. The CDR3 loop is CATRLRYNQPQHF. The DNA for the CDR3 is TGTGCCACGCGTCTGAGATACAATCAGCCCCAGCATTTT.

The V call is TRBV24-1, the J call TRBJ2-3; 7 bases are shared with TRBD1. Germline V CDR1 and CDR2: KGHDR, SFDVKD. There are 16 residues in the CDR3. V lost 3 bases and J lost 5; bases outside the gene matches: 10. The CDR3 spells CATSDEGQGVRDTQYF. The CDR3 DNA reads as TGTGCCACCAGTGATGAAGGGCAGGGGGTAAGAGATACGCAGTATTTT.

The CDR3, as DNA: TGTGCCAGCAGTGACACAGGGTTTGCGGAGACCCAGTACTTC. Translating it yields CASSDTGFAETQYF. The chain combines TRBV28 with TRBJ2-5, with a tentative D call TRBD1 (6 bases). This CDR3 has 14 residues. The germline V gene has CDR1 MDHEN and CDR2 SYDVKM. Trimming removed 5 bases from V and 5 bases from J, with 15 bases in between. Complete variable domain (other parts from reference TRBV28 and TRBJ2-5): DVKVTQSSRYLVKRTGEKVFLECVQDMDHENMFWYRQDPGLGLRLIYFSYDVKMKEKGDIPEGYSVSREKKERFSLILESASTNQTSMYLCASSDTGFAETQYFGPGTRLLVL.

Only one count was recorded for this clone. The rearrangement uses TRBV5-1 and TRBJ1-1; 12 bases are shared with TRBD1. J was trimmed by 1 base and V by 4 bases; bases with no gene match: 11. Germline CDR1 reads SGHRS; CDR2 reads YFSETQ. This CDR3 has 18 residues. The CDR3 DNA sequence: TGCGCCAGCAGCAGGGGACAGGGGGCGATTAATCAGAACACTGAAGCTTTCTTT. Translation gives CASSRGQGAINQNTEAFF.

V gene TRBV18 combines with J gene TRBJ1-1; 8 bases agree with TRBD1. There are 15 residues in the CDR3. Germline V gene lookup returns CDR1 KGHSH and CDR2 LQKENI. Trimming cost V 5 bases and J 6 bases; bases outside gene matches: 11. CDR3 region: CASSVGTGMGSEAFF. The CDR3 coding sequence is TGTGCCAGCTCAGTCGGGACAGGAATGGGTTCTGAAGCTTTCTTT.

The rearrangement uses TRBV5-1 and TRBJ1-1; D gene unclear. In germline, CDR1 is SGHRS, CDR2 YFSETQ. Trimming took 0 bases from V and 5 from J, leaving 14 bases between them. The CDR3 totals 15 residues. Here the CDR3 reads CASSLGSGIVTEAFF. CDR3 nucleotides: TGCGCCAGCAGCTTGGGATCGGGGATAGTAACTGAAGCTTTCTTT.

This clone was seen a handful of times. At the DNA level, this CDR3 is encoded by other sequences in the same sample as well. The chain couples TRBV5-4 to TRBJ2-7; 9 nucleotides align to TRBD1. CDR1 and CDR2 from the germline V gene are SGHNT and YYREEE (reference sequence). V shed 3 bases, J shed 2 bases, and the junction held 12 bases outside the gene matches. The CDR3 spans 17 residues. CDR3 residues: CASSSRDRDILTYEQYF. CDR3 in DNA: TGTGCCAGCAGCTCCCGGGACAGGGACATCTTAACCTACGAGCAGTACTTC.

This clone appeared a single time. The genes are TRBV18 and TRBJ1-2, with 9 bases aligning to TRBD1. Trimming removed 0 bases from V and 8 bases from J; junction bases left unmatched: 4. Germline V gene data show CDR1 as KGHSH and CDR2 as LQKENI. The CDR3 consists of 14 residues. The DNA for the CDR3 is TGTGCCAGCTCACCACCCTCAACAGGGGGCGGCTACACCTTC. Its translation is CASSPPSTGGGYTF.

The count of this clone is one. The J gene is TRBJ2-5, the V gene TRBV7-2, with D possibly TRBD1 on 5 matching bases. The V end was cut by 2 bases, the J end by 5 bases, with 15 bases between. The length of the CDR3 is 15 residues. Germline V gene lookup returns CDR1 SGHTA and CDR2 FQGNSA. CDR3 amino acids: CASSLMTGAAETQYF. The DNA for the CDR3 is TGTGCCAGCAGCTTAATGACTGGGGCGGCTGAGACCCAGTACTTC.

The V gene is TRBV18, the J gene TRBJ2-2; no clear D gene. The CDR3 is 13 residues long. CDR1 is KGHSH and CDR2 is LQKENI in the germline V gene. Trimming took 3 bases from V and 5 from J, leaving 7 bases between them. CDR3 residues: CASSPLRTGELFF. DNA of the CDR3: TGTGCCAGCTCACCTTTACGGACCGGGGAGCTGTTTTTT.

The chain recombines TRBV21-1 with TRBJ2-3; TRBD1 is the table's D call, not checked against the DNA. TRBV21-1 counts as a pseudogene. This CDR3 is built from 11 residues. CDR3 loop: CASRGEDTQYF. The DNA of the CDR3 is TGTGCCAGCAGAGGGGAAGATACGCAGTATTTT.

The rearrangement links TRBV9 to TRBJ1-3; tentatively, D is TRBD1 (6 bases). The germline V gene encodes CDR1 SGDLS and CDR2 YYNGEE. V lost 2 bases and J lost 2, with 11 bases in between. CDR3 size: 15 residues. The CDR3 DNA sequence: TGTGCCAGCAGCGTGACAGGCGGCACTGGAAACACCATATATTTT. Its protein is CASSVTGGTGNTIYF.